One sample yielded the 30 T cell receptor beta chains listed below, sequenced in a study of T cells in Graves' hyperthyroidism and ophthalmopathy. RNA transcripts were the template for amplifying TCR beta CDR3 regions. In the first-round RT-PCR of the TCR CDR3, the HTBI primer set was used. TCRdb reprocessed the multiplex PCR reads via MiXCR and lists one record per CDR3 protein. The table includes approximately 700,000 distinct CDR3 sequences, less than 20% detected once. The material sequenced was blood. The receptors shown here come from a man aged 18 to 29 with Graves' hyperthyroidism.

Many counts were recorded for this clonotype. The chain recombines TRBV12-3 or TRBV12-4 with TRBJ2-7; D may be TRBD1 (5 bases). This CDR3 region has 12 residues. The V and J ends lost 5 bases and 4 bases respectively, with 9 bases between them. CDR3: CASSLQEYEQYF. The CDR3 DNA reads as TGTGCCAGCAGTCTACAGGAGTACGAGCAGTACTTC.

With respect to this clonotype: This sequence may be a read error, since a much larger clone differs from it by one base. J is TRBJ2-3 and V is TRBV20-1; D unresolved. Germline CDR1 is DFQATT and CDR2 is SNEGSKA (reference sequence). The CDR3 spans 15 residues. DNA of the CDR3: TGCAGTGCTAGAGTGGCTAGGCGGTTCAGTGATACGCCGTATTTT. Amino acid sequence: CSARVARRFSDTPYF.

The chain joins TRBV5-1 to TRBJ2-3; D gene unclear. V lost 9 bases and J lost 6, with 17 bases in between. Germline CDR1 is SGHRS and CDR2 is YFSETQ. This CDR3 has 13 amino acids. This chain's CDR3 is CATRRVHPDTQYF. DNA for the CDR3: TGCGCCACCCGACGTGTCCATCCCGATACGCAGTATTTT.

Notes on this clonotype: A read error may be the cause here, since a much bigger clone is one base away. The chain uses TRBV7-9 and TRBJ2-1; the D call may be TRBD1 or TRBD2 (5 bases each). The CDR3 runs 15 residues. V dropped 5 bases and J dropped 4 bases, with 15 bases sitting between them. Germline CDR1 is SEHNR and CDR2 is FQNEAQ (reference sequence). The CDR3 region has the DNA TGTGCCAGCAGCCTCAACGGGACCCGTTACAATGAGCAGTTCTTC. It is translated as CASSLNGTRYNEQFF.

This clonotype was seen repeatedly, ten times or more. The chain combines TRBV28 with TRBJ2-1, with TRBD1 matching over 10 bases. V shed 3 bases and J 7 bases; nucleotides not matched to a gene: 12. Germline CDR1 reads MDHEN; CDR2 reads SYDVKM. The CDR3 sequence is 17 residues long. The CDR3 loop reads CASSFLRGTGDRNEQFF. Written as DNA, the CDR3 is TGTGCCAGCAGTTTCCTACGCGGGACAGGGGATCGGAATGAGCAGTTCTTC.

At least ten counts were recorded for this clonotype. The chain combines TRBV7-8 with TRBJ1-1, with D possibly matching TRBD1 (5 bases). The CDR3 length is 16 residues. V gave up 1 base and J gave up 1 base, with 13 bases separating them. Per germline, CDR1 SGHVS and CDR2 FQNEAQ. The CDR3 protein is CASSLELGTENTEAFF. CDR3 nucleotide sequence: TGTGCCAGCAGCTTAGAGCTAGGGACGGAGAACACTGAAGCTTTCTTT.

This clonotype was recorded at least ten times. CDR3 region: CASSGTGTSGTYEQYF. The CDR3 DNA follows: TGTGCCAGCAGTGGGACCGGGACTAGCGGAACCTACGAGCAGTACTTC. The genes are TRBV2 and TRBJ2-7; 11 bases are shared with TRBD2. This CDR3 has 16 amino acids. With V trimmed by 4 bases and J by 2 bases, 7 bases remained unmatched. The V gene's germline CDR1 is SNHLY and CDR2 FYNNEI. The variable domain in full, with the rest retrieved from reference TRBV2 and TRBJ2-7, is EPEVTQTPSHQVTQMGQEVILRCVPISNHLYFYWYRQILGQKVEFLVSFYNNEISEKSEIFDDQFSVERPDGSNFTLKIRSTKLEDSAMYFCASSGTGTSGTYEQYFGPGTRLTVT.

This clonotype has only a few counts. The chain employs TRBV7-2 and TRBJ2-1; D is possibly TRBD1 (5 bases). Between the trimmed V and J ends, which lost 1 base and 3 bases, there was a span of 13 bases. Germline V gene data show CDR1 as SGHTA and CDR2 as FQGNSA. This CDR3 comprises 16 residues. CDR3 bases: TGTGCCAGCAGCTTAGGGAAAGGACACGACTACAATGAGCAGTTCTTC. Translated, it gives CASSLGKGHDYNEQFF.

V usage is TRBV7-9 and J usage is TRBJ1-1; no clear D. Germline values: CDR1 SEHNR, CDR2 FQNEAQ (reference sequence). Trimming removed 10 bases from V and 2 bases from J, with 11 bases in between. The CDR3 is 12 residues long. The DNA of the CDR3 is TGTGCCACCACAAGAAGAAACACTGAAGCTTTCTTT. This codes for CATTRRNTEAFF.

V is TRBV28 and J is TRBJ1-1; no firm D call. This CDR3 contains 14 residues. Germline V CDR1 and CDR2: MDHEN, SYDVKM. The V gene lost 8 bases and the J gene lost 4 bases, with 17 bases spanning the gap. The CDR3 region has the DNA TGTGCCAGCTCCGCCCCGGGGTCCAGCACTGAAGCTTTCTTT. Amino acids: CASSAPGSSTEAFF.

In this sample, this clonotype turned up many times. The rearrangement uses TRBV29-1 and TRBJ1-2, with no clear D. CDR1 and CDR2 from the germline V gene are SQVTM and ANQGSEA. The CDR3 contains 14 residues. V was pared by 4 bases and J by 8 bases, with 20 bases between. The CDR3 nucleotides are TGCAGCGTTGTAGACCGGGTCCAGGTGCGGGGCTACACCTTC. It translates to CSVVDRVQVRGYTF.

The chain recombines TRBV7-9 with TRBJ2-7, with TRBD2 as a possible D gene (6 bases). The CDR3 sequence is 15 residues long. The germline V and J ends were trimmed by 1 base and 5 bases, with 15 bases remaining between them. Germline assignment: CDR1 SEHNR and CDR2 FQNEAQ (reference sequence). The CDR3 coding sequence is TGTGCCAGCAGCTTAGGCCCCACGGGAGTTAACGAGCAGTACTTC. Its translation: CASSLGPTGVNEQYF. Full variable domain (missing parts from reference TRBV7-9 and TRBJ2-7): DTGVSQNPRHKITKRGQNVTFRCDPISEHNRLYWYRQTLGQGPEFLTYFQNEAQLEKSRLLSDRFSAERPKGSFSTLEIQRTEQGDSAMYLCASSLGPTGVNEQYFGPGTRLTVT.

The rearrangement joins TRBV20-1 to TRBJ2-7; 9 bases agree with TRBD1. This CDR3 contains 13 residues. J lost 3 bases, V lost 3 bases, and 3 bases had no gene match. Germline CDR1 DFQATT, CDR2 SNEGSKA (reference sequence). Here the CDR3 reads CSASLGQGYEQYF. The DNA of the CDR3 is TGCAGTGCTAGTTTGGGACAGGGCTACGAGCAGTACTTC.

Concerning this clonotype itself: A read error may explain this, as a much larger clone is one base away. The chain combines TRBV28 with TRBJ2-3; D unclear. The CDR3 contains 16 residues. Germline lookup yields CDR1 MDHEN and CDR2 SYDVKM. Trimming left V 5 bases short and J 7 bases short, with 22 bases between. The CDR3 protein is CASSDPNASLLHTQYF. The CDR3 region has the DNA TGTGCCAGCAGTGACCCAAACGCCTCCCTACTGCATACGCAGTATTTT.

V is TRBV7-9 and J is TRBJ1-2, with D tentatively TRBD1 (5 bases). The CDR3 runs 14 residues. The germline V gene has CDR1 SEHNR and CDR2 FQNEAQ (reference sequence). Trimming cost V 5 bases and J 2 bases, with 12 bases left between them. CDR3 region: CASSRTQENYGYTF. The CDR3 DNA reads as TGTGCCAGCAGCCGGACACAGGAGAACTATGGCTACACCTTC. Full variable domain (remainder filled in from reference TRBV7-9 and TRBJ1-2): DTGVSQNPRHKITKRGQNVTFRCDPISEHNRLYWYRQTLGQGPEFLTYFQNEAQLEKSRLLSDRFSAERPKGSFSTLEIQRTEQGDSAMYLCASSRTQENYGYTFGSGTRLTVV.

The CDR3 DNA sequence: TGCGCCAGCAGCATACTAGCGGGAGGAATCAGCACAGATACGCAGTATTTT. Its translation: CASSILAGGISTDTQYF. The chain employs TRBV10-2 and TRBJ2-3; 12 bases are shared with TRBD2. The CDR3 is 17 residues long. Germline V CDR1 and CDR2: WSHSY, SAAADI. The V segment lost 6 bases and the J segment 0 bases; nucleotides outside the gene matches: 7.

The chain joins TRBV20-1 to TRBJ2-1, with unresolved D. V dropped 6 bases and J dropped 4 bases, with 19 bases sitting between them. This CDR3 spans 15 amino acids. The germline gives CDR1 DFQATT, CDR2 SNEGSKA (reference sequence). This CDR3 reads CSANDKRALYNEQFF. CDR3 in DNA: TGCAGTGCGAACGATAAACGGGCGTTATACAATGAGCAGTTCTTC.

This clonotype was picked up many times. The genes are TRBV5-1 and TRBJ1-1; D gene uncertain. Germline V gene lookup returns CDR1 SGHRS and CDR2 YFSETQ. V dropped 3 bases and J dropped 1 base, with 7 bases sitting between them. This CDR3 spans 13 amino acids. The CDR3 bases are TGCGCCAGCAGCTCACGGGAGAACACTGAAGCTTTCTTT. It encodes CASSSRENTEAFF.

As regards this clonotype: A much larger clone is a single base away; this may be a read error. This chain joins TRBV2 and TRBJ1-2; 9 positions match TRBD1. The germline CDR1 and CDR2 sequences are SNHLY and FYNNEI. The V and J ends lost 11 bases and 4 bases, in that order; junction bases with no gene match: 8. The CDR3 has 13 amino acids. CDR3 bases: TGTGCCCCCGGGTCGGACAGGGGCTATGGCTACACCTTC. It is translated as CAPGSDRGYGYTF.

The table lists this clonotype with many counts. The V and J genes are TRBV15 and TRBJ1-1; tentatively, D is TRBD1 (6 bases). CDR1 is LNHNV and CDR2 is YYDKDF in the germline V gene (reference sequence). V lost 1 base to trimming and J lost 3 bases, with 12 bases between them. The CDR3 sequence is 15 residues long. Here the CDR3 DNA reads TGTGCCACCAGCAGAGTTGGGGGGCAGTACACTGAAGCTTTCTTT. This encodes CATSRVGGQYTEAFF.

This clonotype was recorded at least ten times. The genes are TRBV28 and TRBJ2-7; D is possibly TRBD2 (6 bases). CDR3 length equals 14 residues. Looked up from germline, CDR1 is MDHEN and CDR2 is SYDVKM. Trimming took off 2 bases at V and 4 bases at J, with 12 bases between the two ends. The CDR3, as DNA: TGTGCCAGCAGTTTACCGGGACTCGGTTACGAGCAGTACTTC. Encoded protein: CASSLPGLGYEQYF.

In its sample, this clonotype was seen many times. This chain uses TRBV27 with TRBJ2-1, with a possible D match to TRBD2 (7 bases). CDR3 length equals 12 residues. In germline, CDR1 is MNHEY, CDR2 SMNVEV (reference sequence). Trimming left V 8 bases short and J 9 bases short, with 14 bases between. For the CDR3, the DNA is TGTGCCAGCCGCTTAGGGGGGGCTGAGCAGTTCTTC. Translation gives CASRLGGAEQFF.

This clonotype came up many times. The CDR3 nucleotides are TGTGCCAGCGGAGGTAATTCACCCCTCCACTTT. Protein sequence: CASGGNSPLHF. The V and J genes are TRBV28 and TRBJ1-6; no reliable D call. The CDR3 consists of 11 residues. CDR1 is MDHEN and CDR2 is SYDVKM in the germline V gene. V shed 8 bases and J shed 6 bases, with 5 bases lying between them.

This clonotype turned up a few times. The gene calls are TRBV4-1 and TRBJ2-1; no clear D. The V and J ends lost 2 bases and 10 bases respectively, with 9 bases between them. The germline gives CDR1 MGHRA, CDR2 YSYEKL. This CDR3 has 12 residues. The CDR3: CASSQSNIEQFF. The CDR3 bases are TGCGCCAGCAGCCAAAGTAACATAGAGCAGTTCTTC.

This clonotype was seen ten or more times. The CDR3: CASSSVWFSGGNTEAFF. CDR3 bases: TGTGCCAGCAGCTCTGTTTGGTTTTCAGGGGGGAACACTGAAGCTTTCTTT. The rearrangement joins TRBV7-8 to TRBJ1-1, with 7 bases lining up with TRBD1. This CDR3 has 17 residues. Germline-derived CDR1 and CDR2 are SGHVS and FQNEAQ. V was pared by 4 bases and J by 1 base, with 12 bases of the junction left unmatched.

This clonotype was recorded a few times. This chain uses TRBV18 with TRBJ2-1; 12 bases line up with TRBD2. J gave up 8 bases and V 0 bases, and 5 bases lay outside the gene matches. In germline, CDR1 is KGHSH, CDR2 LQKENI. The CDR3 sequence is 16 residues long. The chain's CDR3 is CASSPPTSGRRDEQFF. The CDR3 nucleotides are TGTGCCAGCTCACCACCGACTAGCGGGAGAAGAGATGAGCAGTTCTTC.

In this sample, this clonotype turned up many times. V usage is TRBV28 and J usage is TRBJ1-2; the D gene is possibly TRBD1 (5 bases). CDR1 and CDR2 (germline): MDHEN, SYDVKM. The V end was cut by 2 bases, the J end by 1 base, with 11 bases between. The CDR3 spans 15 residues. CDR3 residues: CASSLMAQGNYGYTF. In DNA form, the CDR3 reads TGTGCCAGCAGTTTAATGGCCCAGGGTAACTATGGCTACACCTTC.

The chain joins TRBV30 to TRBJ2-3; 13 nucleotides match TRBD2. V lost 2 bases and J lost 4; bases outside the gene matches: 15. The CDR3 covers 19 residues. Per germline, CDR1 GTSNPN and CDR2 SVGIG (reference sequence). CDR3 in DNA: TGTGCCTGGAGTCCGTACTGGGAGACTAGCGGGAGGTTTTCAGATACGCAGTATTTT. This gives the protein CAWSPYWETSGRFSDTQYF.

This clonotype was counted many times. CDR3 sequence (DNA): TGTGCCAGCAGCCTGGACAGGGGGCGCGAGCAGTACTTC. Residues: CASSLDRGREQYF. The chain is built from TRBV27 and TRBJ2-7, with 11 positions matching TRBD1. J was trimmed by 6 bases and V by 6 bases; bases with no gene match: 4. This CDR3 spans 13 amino acids. The germline V gene has CDR1 MNHEY and CDR2 SMNVEV (reference sequence).

Ten or more counts support this clonotype. The V call is TRBV24-1, the J call TRBJ2-7; weak D call: TRBD1 (5 bases). Germline V gene lookup returns CDR1 KGHDR and CDR2 SFDVKD. This CDR3 region has 13 residues. The V and J ends lost 3 bases and 5 bases respectively, with 10 bases between them. The CDR3 protein is CATSDGAGNEQYF. In DNA form, the CDR3 reads TGTGCCACCAGTGATGGGGCAGGGAACGAGCAGTACTTC.